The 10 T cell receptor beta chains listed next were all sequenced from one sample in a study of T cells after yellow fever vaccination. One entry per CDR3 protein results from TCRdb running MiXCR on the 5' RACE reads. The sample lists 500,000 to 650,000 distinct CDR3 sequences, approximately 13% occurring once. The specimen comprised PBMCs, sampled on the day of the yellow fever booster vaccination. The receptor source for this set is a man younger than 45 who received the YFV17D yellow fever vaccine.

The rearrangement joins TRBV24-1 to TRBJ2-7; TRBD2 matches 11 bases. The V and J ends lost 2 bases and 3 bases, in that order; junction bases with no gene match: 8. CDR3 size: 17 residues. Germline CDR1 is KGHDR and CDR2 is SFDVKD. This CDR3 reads CATSDSTSGITNYEQYF. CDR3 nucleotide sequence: TGTGCCACCAGTGATTCGACTAGCGGGATAACTAACTACGAGCAGTACTTC.

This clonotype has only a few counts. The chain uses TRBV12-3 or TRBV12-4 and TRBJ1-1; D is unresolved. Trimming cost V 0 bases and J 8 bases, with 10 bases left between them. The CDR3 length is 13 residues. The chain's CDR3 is CASSLAEVAEAFF. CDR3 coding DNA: TGTGCCAGCAGTTTAGCGGAGGTGGCGGAAGCTTTCTTT.

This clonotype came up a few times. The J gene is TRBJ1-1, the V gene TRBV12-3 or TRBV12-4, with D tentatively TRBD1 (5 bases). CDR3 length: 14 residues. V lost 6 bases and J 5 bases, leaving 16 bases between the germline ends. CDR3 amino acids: CASRPGISETEAFF. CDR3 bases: TGTGCCAGCAGGCCAGGGATAAGCGAGACTGAAGCTTTCTTT.

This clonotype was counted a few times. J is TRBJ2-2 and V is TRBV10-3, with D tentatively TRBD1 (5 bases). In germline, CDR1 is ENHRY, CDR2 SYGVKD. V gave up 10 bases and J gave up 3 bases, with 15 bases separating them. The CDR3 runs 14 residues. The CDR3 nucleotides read TGTGCCAACGGGCCCAGGGCGGACACCGGGGAGCTGTTTTTT. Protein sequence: CANGPRADTGELFF.

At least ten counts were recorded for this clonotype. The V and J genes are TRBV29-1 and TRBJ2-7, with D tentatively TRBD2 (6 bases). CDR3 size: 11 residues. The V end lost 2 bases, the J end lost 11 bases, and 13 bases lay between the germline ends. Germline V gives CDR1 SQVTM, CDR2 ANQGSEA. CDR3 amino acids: CSVELGGVEYF. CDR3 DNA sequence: TGCAGCGTTGAACTCGGCGGGGTCGAGTACTTC.

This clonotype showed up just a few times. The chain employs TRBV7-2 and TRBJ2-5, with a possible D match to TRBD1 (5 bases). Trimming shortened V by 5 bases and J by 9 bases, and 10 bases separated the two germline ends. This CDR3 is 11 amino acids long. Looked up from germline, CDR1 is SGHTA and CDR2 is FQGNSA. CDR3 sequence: CASSNTGSQYF. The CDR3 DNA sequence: TGTGCCAGCAGCAATACAGGCTCCCAGTACTTC.

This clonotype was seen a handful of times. CDR3 sequence: CASVQEGEQYF. CDR3 coding DNA: TGTGCCAGCGTACAGGAGGGCGAGCAGTACTTC. The chain uses TRBV3-1 and TRBJ2-7; D might be TRBD2 (6 bases). The CDR3 runs to 11 residues. The V and J ends lost 8 bases and 6 bases respectively, with 11 bases between them. Germline-derived CDR1 and CDR2 are LGHDT and YNNKEL (reference sequence).

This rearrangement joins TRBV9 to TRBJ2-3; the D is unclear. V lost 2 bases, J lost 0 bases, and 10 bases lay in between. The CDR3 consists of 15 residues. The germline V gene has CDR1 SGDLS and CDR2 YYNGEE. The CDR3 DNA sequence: TGTGCCAGCAGCGTCCGCGGCCGGAGCACAGATACGCAGTATTTT. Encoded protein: CASSVRGRSTDTQYF.

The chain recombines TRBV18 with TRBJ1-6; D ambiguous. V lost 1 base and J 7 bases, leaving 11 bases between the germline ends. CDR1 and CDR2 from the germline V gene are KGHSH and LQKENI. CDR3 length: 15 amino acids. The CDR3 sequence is CASSPHKNANSPLHF. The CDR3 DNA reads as TGTGCCAGCTCACCACATAAGAACGCGAATTCACCCCTCCACTTT. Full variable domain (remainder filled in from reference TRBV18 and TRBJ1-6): NAGVMQNPRHLVRRRGQEARLRCSPMKGHSHVYWYRQLPEEGLKFMVYLQKENIIDESGMPKERFSAEFPKEGPSILRIQQVVRGDSAAYFCASSPHKNANSPLHFGNGTRLTVT.

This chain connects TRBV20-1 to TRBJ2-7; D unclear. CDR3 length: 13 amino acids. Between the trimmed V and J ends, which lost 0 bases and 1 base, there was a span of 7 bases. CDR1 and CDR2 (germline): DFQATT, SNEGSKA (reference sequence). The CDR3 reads CSARDWSSYEQYF. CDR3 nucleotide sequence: TGCAGTGCTAGAGACTGGAGTTCCTACGAGCAGTACTTC.